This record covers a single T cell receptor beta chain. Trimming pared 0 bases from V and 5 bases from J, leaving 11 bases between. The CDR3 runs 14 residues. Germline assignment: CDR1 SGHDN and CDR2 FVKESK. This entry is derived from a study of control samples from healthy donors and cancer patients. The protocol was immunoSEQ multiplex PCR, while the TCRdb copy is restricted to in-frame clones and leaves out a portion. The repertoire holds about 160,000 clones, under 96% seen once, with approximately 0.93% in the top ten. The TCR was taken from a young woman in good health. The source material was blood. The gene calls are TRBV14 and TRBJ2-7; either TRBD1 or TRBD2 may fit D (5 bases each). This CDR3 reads CASSQEGTPHEQYF. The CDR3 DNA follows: TGTGCCAGCAGCCAAGAGGGGACCCCCCACGAGCAGTACTTC.